This T cell receptor beta chain was captured by sequencing in a study of blood T cell repertoires in COVID-19. Overall study: Nucleic acid was either cDNA or gDNA, and it came from T cells, B-cell-depleted T cells, or PBMCs.

From germline, CDR1 is SGHRS and CDR2 YFSETQ. This CDR3 contains 15 residues. Unmatched junction bases numbered 3, after V lost 0 bases and J lost 0 bases. Per the original data handling: Estimation of nucleated cell counts was performed using reference gene primer amplification. The assay was immunoSEQ multiplex PCR, and TCRdb's table has in-frame clones only and misses some. From that table come the V and J calls and clone size; the DNA was used to work out D and trimming. Found here are 130,000 to 150,000 clones, around 80% of them singletons; the top ten hold approximately 5.8%. The sequenced sample was peripheral blood. The chain uses TRBV5-1 and TRBJ2-7; 7 bases match TRBD1. The receptor was isolated from a human donor in a cohort sampled during active COVID-19. CDR3 sequence: CASSLVQGSSYEQYF. CDR3 sequence (DNA): TGCGCCAGCAGCTTGGTACAGGGGAGCTCCTACGAGCAGTACTTC.